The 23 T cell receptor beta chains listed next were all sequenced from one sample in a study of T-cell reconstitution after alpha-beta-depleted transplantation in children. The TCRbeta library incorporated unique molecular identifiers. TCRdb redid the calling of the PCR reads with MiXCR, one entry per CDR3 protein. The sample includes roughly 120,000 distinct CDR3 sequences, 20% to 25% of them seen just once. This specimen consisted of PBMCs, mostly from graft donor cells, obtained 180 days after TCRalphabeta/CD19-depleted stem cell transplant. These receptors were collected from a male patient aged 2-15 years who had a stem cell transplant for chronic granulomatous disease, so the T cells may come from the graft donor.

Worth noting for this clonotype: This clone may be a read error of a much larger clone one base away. The DNA of the CDR3 is TGTGCCAGCTGTCTAACACCCGGGACTAGCGGGGGAAACACCGGGGAGCTGTTTTTT. Translated, it gives CASCLTPGTSGGNTGELFF. The genes are TRBV12-3 or TRBV12-4 and TRBJ2-2, with TRBD2 matching over 14 bases. The CDR3 spans 19 residues. Trimming took 8 bases from V and 2 from J; bases not matched to a gene: 13.

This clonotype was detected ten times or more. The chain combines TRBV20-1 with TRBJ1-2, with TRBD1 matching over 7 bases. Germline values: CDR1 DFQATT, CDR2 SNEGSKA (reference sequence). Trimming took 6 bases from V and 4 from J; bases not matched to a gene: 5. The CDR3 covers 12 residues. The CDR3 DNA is TGCAGTGCCCGCCGGGACAGCTATGGCTACACCTTC. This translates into CSARRDSYGYTF.

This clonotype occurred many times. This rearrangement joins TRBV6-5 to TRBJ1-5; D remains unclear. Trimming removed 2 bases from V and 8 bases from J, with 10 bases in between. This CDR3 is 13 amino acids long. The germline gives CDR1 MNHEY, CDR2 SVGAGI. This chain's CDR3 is CASSYGVREPQHF. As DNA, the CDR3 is TGTGCCAGCAGTTACGGTGTCCGTGAGCCCCAGCATTTT.

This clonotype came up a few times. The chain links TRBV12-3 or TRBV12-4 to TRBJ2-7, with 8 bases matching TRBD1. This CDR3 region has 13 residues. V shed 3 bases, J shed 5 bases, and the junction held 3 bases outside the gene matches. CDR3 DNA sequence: TGTGCCAGCAGTTTTGGACAGGGAGACGAGCAGTACTTC. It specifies CASSFGQGDEQYF.

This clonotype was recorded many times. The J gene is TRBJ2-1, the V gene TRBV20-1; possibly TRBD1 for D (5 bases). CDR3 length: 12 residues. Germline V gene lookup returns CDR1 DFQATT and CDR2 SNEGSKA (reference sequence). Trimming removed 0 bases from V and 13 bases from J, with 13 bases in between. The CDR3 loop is CSARDYGAVQFF. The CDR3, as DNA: TGCAGTGCTAGAGATTATGGGGCCGTTCAGTTCTTC.

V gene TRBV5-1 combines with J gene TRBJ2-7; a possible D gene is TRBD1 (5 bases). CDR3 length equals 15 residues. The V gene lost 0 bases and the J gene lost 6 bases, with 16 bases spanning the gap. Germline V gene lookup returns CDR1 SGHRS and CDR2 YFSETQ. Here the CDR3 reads CASSLANQGYGEQYF. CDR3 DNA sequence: TGCGCCAGCAGCTTGGCGAACCAGGGATATGGCGAGCAGTACTTC.

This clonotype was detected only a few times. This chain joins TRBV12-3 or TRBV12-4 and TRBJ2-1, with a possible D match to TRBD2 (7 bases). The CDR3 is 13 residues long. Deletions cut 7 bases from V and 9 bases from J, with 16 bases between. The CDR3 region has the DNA TGTGCCAGCAACAAAGGGGGGGGCAGTGAGCAGTTCTTC. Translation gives CASNKGGGSEQFF.

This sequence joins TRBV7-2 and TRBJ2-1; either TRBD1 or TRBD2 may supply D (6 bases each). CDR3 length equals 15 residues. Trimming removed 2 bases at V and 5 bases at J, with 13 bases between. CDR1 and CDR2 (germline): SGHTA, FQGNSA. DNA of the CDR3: TGTGCCAGCAGCTTACCGGGGGCCGTGGACAATGAGCAGTTCTTC. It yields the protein CASSLPGAVDNEQFF. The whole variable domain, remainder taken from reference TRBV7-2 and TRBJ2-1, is GAGVSQSPSNKVTEKGKDVELRCDPISGHTALYWYRQSLGQGLEFLIYFQGNSAPDKSGLPSDRFSAERTGGSVSTLTIQRTQQEDSAVYLCASSLPGAVDNEQFFGPGTRLTVL.

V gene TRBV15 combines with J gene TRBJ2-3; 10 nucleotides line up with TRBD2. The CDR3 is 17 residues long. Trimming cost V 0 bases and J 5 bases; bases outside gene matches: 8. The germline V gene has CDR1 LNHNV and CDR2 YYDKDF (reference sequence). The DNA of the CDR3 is TGTGCCACCAGCAGAGATAGCCCAGCGGGAGGGCGAGATACGCAGTATTTT. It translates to CATSRDSPAGGRDTQYF.

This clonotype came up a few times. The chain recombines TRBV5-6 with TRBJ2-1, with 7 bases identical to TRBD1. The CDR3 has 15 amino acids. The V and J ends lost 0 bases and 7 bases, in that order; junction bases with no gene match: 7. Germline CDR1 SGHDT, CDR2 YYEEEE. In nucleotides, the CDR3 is TGTGCCAGCAGCTTGGCGGACAGGCCTTGGAATGAGCAGTTCTTC. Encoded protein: CASSLADRPWNEQFF. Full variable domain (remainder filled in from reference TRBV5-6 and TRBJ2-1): DAGVTQSPTHLIKTRGQQVTLRCSPKSGHDTVSWYQQALGQGPQFIFQYYEEEERQRGNFPDRFSGHQFPNYSSELNVNALLLGDSALYLCASSLADRPWNEQFFGPGTRLTVL.

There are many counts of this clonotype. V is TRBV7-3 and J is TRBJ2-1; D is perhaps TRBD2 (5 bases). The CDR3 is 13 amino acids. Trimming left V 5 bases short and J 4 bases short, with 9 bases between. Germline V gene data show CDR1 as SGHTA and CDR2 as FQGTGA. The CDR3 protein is CASSPTSYNEQFF. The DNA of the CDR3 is TGTGCCAGCAGCCCCACTAGTTACAATGAGCAGTTCTTC.

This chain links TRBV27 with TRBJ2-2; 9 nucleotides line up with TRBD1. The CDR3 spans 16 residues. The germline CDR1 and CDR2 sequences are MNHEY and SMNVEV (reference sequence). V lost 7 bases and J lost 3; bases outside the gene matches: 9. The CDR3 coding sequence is TGTGCCAGCAACGAAGGACAGGGGAGGGACACCGGGGAGCTGTTTTTT. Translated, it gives CASNEGQGRDTGELFF.

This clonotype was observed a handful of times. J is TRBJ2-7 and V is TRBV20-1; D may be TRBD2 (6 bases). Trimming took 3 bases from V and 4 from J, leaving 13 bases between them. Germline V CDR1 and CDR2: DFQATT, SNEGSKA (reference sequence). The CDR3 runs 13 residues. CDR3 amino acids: CSASVGSSYEQYF. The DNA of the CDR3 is TGCAGTGCTAGTGTCGGGAGTAGTTACGAGCAGTACTTC.

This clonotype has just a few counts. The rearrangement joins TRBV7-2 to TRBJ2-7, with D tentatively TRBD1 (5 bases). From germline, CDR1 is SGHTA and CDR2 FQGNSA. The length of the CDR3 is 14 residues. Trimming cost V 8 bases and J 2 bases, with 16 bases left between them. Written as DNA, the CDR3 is TGTGCCAGCGGTTCGACAGACCATCCCTACGAGCAGTACTTC. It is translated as CASGSTDHPYEQYF.

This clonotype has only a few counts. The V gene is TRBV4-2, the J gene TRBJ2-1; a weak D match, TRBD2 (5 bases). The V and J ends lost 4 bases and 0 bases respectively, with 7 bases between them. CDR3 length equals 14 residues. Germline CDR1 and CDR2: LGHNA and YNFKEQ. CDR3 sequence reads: CASSRERSYNEQFF. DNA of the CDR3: TGTGCCAGCAGCCGGGAGCGCTCCTACAATGAGCAGTTCTTC.

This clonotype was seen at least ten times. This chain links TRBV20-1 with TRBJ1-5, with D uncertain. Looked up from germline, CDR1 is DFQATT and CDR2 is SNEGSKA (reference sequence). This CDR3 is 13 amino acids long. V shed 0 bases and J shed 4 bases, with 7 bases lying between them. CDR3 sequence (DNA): TGCAGTGCTAGAGATTGGGAAAATCAGCCCCAGCATTTT. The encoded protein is CSARDWENQPQHF.

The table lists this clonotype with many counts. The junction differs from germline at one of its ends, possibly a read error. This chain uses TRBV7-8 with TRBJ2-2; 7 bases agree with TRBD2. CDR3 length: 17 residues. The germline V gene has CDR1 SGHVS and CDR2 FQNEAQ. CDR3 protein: CASSLVGSGTNTGELFF. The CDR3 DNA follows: TGTGCCAGCAGCTTAGTGGGAAGCGGGACGAATACCGGGGAGCTGTTTTTT.

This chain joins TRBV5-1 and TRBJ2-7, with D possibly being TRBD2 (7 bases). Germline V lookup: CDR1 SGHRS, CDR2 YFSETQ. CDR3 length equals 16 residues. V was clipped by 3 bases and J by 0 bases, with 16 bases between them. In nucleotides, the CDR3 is TGCGCCAGCAGCTACGGGGGGCGGCGAAGCTCCTACGAGCAGTACTTC. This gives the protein CASSYGGRRSSYEQYF.

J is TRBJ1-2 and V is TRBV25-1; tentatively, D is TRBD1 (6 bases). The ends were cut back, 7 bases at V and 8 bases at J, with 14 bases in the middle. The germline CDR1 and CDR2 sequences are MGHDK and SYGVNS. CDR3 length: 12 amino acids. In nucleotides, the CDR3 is TGTGCCAGCACGGGACACCTGGGAGGCTACACCTTC. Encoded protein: CASTGHLGGYTF.

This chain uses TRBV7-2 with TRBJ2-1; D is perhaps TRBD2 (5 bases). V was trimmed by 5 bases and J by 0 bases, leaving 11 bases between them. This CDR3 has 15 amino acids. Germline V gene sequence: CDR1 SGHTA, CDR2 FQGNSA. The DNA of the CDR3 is TGTGCCAGCAGCCAAGGACGGGGCTCCTACAATGAGCAGTTCTTC. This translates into CASSQGRGSYNEQFF.

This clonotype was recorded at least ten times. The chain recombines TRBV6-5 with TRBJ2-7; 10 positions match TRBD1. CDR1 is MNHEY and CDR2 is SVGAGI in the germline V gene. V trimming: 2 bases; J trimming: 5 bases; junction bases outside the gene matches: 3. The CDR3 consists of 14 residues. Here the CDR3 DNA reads TGTGCCAGCAGTTACGACAGGGGGCAGAACGAGCAGTACTTC. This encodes CASSYDRGQNEQYF.

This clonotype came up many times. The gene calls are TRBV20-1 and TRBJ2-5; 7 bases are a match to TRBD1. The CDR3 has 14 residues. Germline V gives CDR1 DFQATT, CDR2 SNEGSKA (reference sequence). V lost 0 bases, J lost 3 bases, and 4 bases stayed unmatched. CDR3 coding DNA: TGCAGTGCTAGAGAGCAGACAGGGAAAGAGACCCAGTACTTC. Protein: CSAREQTGKETQYF.

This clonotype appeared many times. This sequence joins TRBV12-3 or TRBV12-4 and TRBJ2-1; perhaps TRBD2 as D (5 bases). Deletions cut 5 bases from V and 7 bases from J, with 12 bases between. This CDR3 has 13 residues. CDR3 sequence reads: CASSAPDSNEQFF. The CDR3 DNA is TGTGCCAGCAGTGCCCCGGACTCGAATGAGCAGTTCTTC.